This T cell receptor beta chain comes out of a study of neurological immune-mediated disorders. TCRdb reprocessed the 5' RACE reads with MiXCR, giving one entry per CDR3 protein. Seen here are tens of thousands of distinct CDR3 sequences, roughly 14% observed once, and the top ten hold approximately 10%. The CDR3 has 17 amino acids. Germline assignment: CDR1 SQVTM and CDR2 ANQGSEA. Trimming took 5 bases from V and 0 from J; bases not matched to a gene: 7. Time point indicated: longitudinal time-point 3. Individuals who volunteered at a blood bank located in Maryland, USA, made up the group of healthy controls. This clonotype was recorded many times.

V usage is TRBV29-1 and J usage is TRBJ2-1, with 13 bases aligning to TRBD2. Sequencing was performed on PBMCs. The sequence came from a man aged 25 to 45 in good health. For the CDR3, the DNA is TGCAGCGTTTTACTAGCGGGAGGGCCGAGCTCCTACAATGAGCAGTTCTTC. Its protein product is CSVLLAGGPSSYNEQFF.